Presented here are 30 T cell receptor beta chains from one specimen sequenced in a study of early T cells in non-severe SARS-CoV-2 infection (dated by TCRdb to the early 2020s). Libraries were built with 5' RACE. The sequencer listed for this sample is NextSeq 500. TCRdb reprocessed the public reads (quality trimming at Q25 with fastp, clone calling with MiXCR) and kept in-frame beta chains. Entries that share a CDR3 protein sequence are merged under the most common genes and DNA. Counted in this sample were about 42,000 distinct CDR3 sequences; approximately 7.1% of them appeared once. Roughly 5.1% of the sample goes to the ten largest clones. Sequenced: whole blood. The source of these receptors is an adult who was a healthcare worker with PCR-confirmed SARS-CoV-2 infection or an uninfected control (not recorded which).

This clonotype came up a few times. The chain joins TRBV7-9 to TRBJ2-1; D is tentatively TRBD1 or TRBD2 (5 bases each). Trimming shortened V by 0 bases and J by 10 bases, and 19 bases separated the two germline ends. The germline gives CDR1 SEHNR, CDR2 FQNEAQ (reference sequence). This CDR3 spans 16 amino acids. The CDR3 protein is CASSLAPSQLNREQFF. CDR3 DNA: TGTGCCAGCAGCTTAGCTCCTAGCCAGCTAAACAGGGAGCAGTTCTTC.

The rearrangement joins TRBV7-9 to TRBJ2-1; the D is unclear. V was cut by 4 bases and J by 9 bases, with 16 bases left in between. In germline, CDR1 is SEHNR, CDR2 FQNEAQ (reference sequence). The CDR3 runs to 14 residues. CDR3 coding DNA: TGTGCCAGCAGCTCTCTCTTAGGATCGCTTGAGCAGTTCTTC. It yields the protein CASSSLLGSLEQFF.

This clonotype was counted at least ten times. The chain links TRBV7-6 to TRBJ2-7; perhaps TRBD2 as D (6 bases). The V end lost 5 bases, the J end lost 5 bases, and 10 bases lay between the germline ends. This CDR3 has 12 amino acids. In germline, CDR1 is SGHVS, CDR2 FNYEAQ. The CDR3 coding sequence is TGTGCCAGCAGCCACGGGGAGGACGAGCAGTACTTC. Amino acid sequence: CASSHGEDEQYF.

The V gene is TRBV4-2, the J gene TRBJ2-1; 10 bases fit TRBD2. The CDR3 is 17 residues long. The V gene's germline CDR1 is LGHNA and CDR2 YNFKEQ. V was clipped by 4 bases and J by 6 bases; unmatched bases: 12. The CDR3 nucleotides read TGTGCCAGCAGCCCACGAAGGAGCGGGGGGGCGATCAATGAGCAGTTCTTC. As protein: CASSPRRSGGAINEQFF.

This chain links TRBV3-1 with TRBJ2-5; 7 bases are a match to TRBD1. Germline V gene sequence: CDR1 LGHDT, CDR2 YNNKEL (reference sequence). The CDR3 is made up of 15 amino acids. V was pared by 4 bases and J by 2 bases, with 7 bases of the junction left unmatched. CDR3 loop: CASSLPTGSQETQYF. DNA of the CDR3: TGTGCCAGCAGCCTCCCGACAGGGTCTCAAGAGACCCAGTACTTC.

This clonotype was seen many times. The V call is TRBV20-1, the J call TRBJ2-1; 10 nucleotides agree with TRBD2. V dropped 5 bases and J dropped 9; count of bases not matched to a gene: 10. The CDR3 consists of 14 residues. Germline lookup yields CDR1 DFQATT and CDR2 SNEGSKA (reference sequence). CDR3 sequence (DNA): TGCAGTGCTCCCCAGCGGGGGGGCCGGACTGAGCAGTTCTTC. It codes for CSAPQRGGRTEQFF.

This clonotype was counted between two and nine times. The rearrangement uses TRBV29-1 and TRBJ2-1; 7 bases fit TRBD2. Germline V gene lookup returns CDR1 SQVTM and CDR2 ANQGSEA. This CDR3 comprises 13 residues. Trimming cost V 3 bases and J 8 bases; bases outside gene matches: 7. The CDR3 nucleotides are TGCAGCGTTGACGGGAGGCCCGCGTATGAGCAGTTCTTC. It yields the protein CSVDGRPAYEQFF.

This clonotype came up many times. The rearrangement joins TRBV19 to TRBJ2-1; TRBD2 is a possible D gene (6 bases). The CDR3 is 17 residues long. Germline CDR1 reads LNHDA; CDR2 reads SQIVND (reference sequence). Between the trimmed V and J ends, which lost 1 base and 4 bases, there was a span of 17 bases. CDR3 DNA sequence: TGTGCCAGTAGTATAGGAAGTGGCGGGGACCCGTACAATGAGCAGTTCTTC. It is translated as CASSIGSGGDPYNEQFF.

This clonotype has just a few counts. The V and J genes are TRBV19 and TRBJ2-4; D may correspond to TRBD1 or TRBD2 (5 bases each). This CDR3 region has 15 residues. V lost 4 bases and J lost 1, with 11 bases in between. Germline V lookup: CDR1 LNHDA, CDR2 SQIVND (reference sequence). CDR3 protein: CASSRDWGAKNIQYF. For the CDR3, the DNA is TGTGCCAGTAGTAGAGACTGGGGGGCCAAAAACATTCAGTACTTC.

This clonotype was seen a few times. CDR3 in amino acids: CASSQEPRITPQETQYF. The CDR3 region has the DNA TGTGCCAGCAGCCAAGAGCCCCGGATAACACCGCAAGAGACCCAGTACTTC. The chain links TRBV3-1 to TRBJ2-5; no reliable D call. CDR1 LGHDT and CDR2 YNNKEL come from the germline V gene (reference sequence). The V end lost 0 bases, the J end lost 2 bases, and 16 bases lay between the germline ends. The CDR3 sequence is 17 residues long.

This clonotype was counted many times. The CDR3 coding sequence is TGTGCCAGCAGGCCTCTCGACAGGGCCAACACTGAAGCTTTCTTT. This encodes CASRPLDRANTEAFF. The chain combines TRBV27 with TRBJ1-1; 7 bases match TRBD1. This CDR3 region has 15 residues. Germline V CDR1 and CDR2: MNHEY, SMNVEV (reference sequence). V was clipped by 6 bases and J by 2 bases; unmatched bases: 9.

This clonotype turned up a few times. The rearrangement uses TRBV12-3 or TRBV12-4 and TRBJ2-4; no clear D gene. V was shortened by 6 bases and J by 0 bases, with 9 bases between the two germline ends. The CDR3 is made up of 14 amino acids. The CDR3 spells CASSPGVAKNIQYF. In DNA, the CDR3 is TGTGCCAGCAGCCCCGGAGTAGCCAAAAACATTCAGTACTTC.

By share, this clonotype counts as medium-sized. The chain is built from TRBV7-9 and TRBJ2-7; D is perhaps TRBD2 (5 bases). V lost 5 bases, J lost 0 bases, and 14 bases lay in between. The CDR3 contains 15 residues. Germline V gene lookup returns CDR1 SEHNR and CDR2 FQNEAQ (reference sequence). The CDR3 sequence is CASSQFSGSSYEQYF. The CDR3 DNA reads TGTGCCAGCAGCCAATTTTCGGGGAGCTCCTACGAGCAGTACTTC.

V usage is TRBV5-1 and J usage is TRBJ2-7; D is unclear. CDR3 size: 13 residues. In germline, CDR1 is SGHRS, CDR2 YFSETQ. V was trimmed by 5 bases and J by 0 bases, leaving 9 bases between them. This CDR3 is CASSARSSYEQYF. The CDR3, as DNA: TGCGCCAGCAGTGCGCGATCCTCCTACGAGCAGTACTTC.

Only a few counts were recorded for this clonotype. The chain carries TRBV13 and TRBJ2-7; D might be TRBD2 (6 bases). The CDR3 length is 16 residues. Germline CDR1 is PRHDT and CDR2 is FYEKMQ (reference sequence). V lost 2 bases and J 8 bases, leaving 22 bases between the germline ends. CDR3 in DNA: TGTGCCAGCAGCTTATCGGGGGATAGGACGCCCTGGCAGCAGTACTTC. Translation: CASSLSGDRTPWQQYF.

This clonotype was observed a few times. This chain connects TRBV20-1 to TRBJ1-2, with 10 positions matching TRBD1. Germline-derived CDR1 and CDR2 are DFQATT and SNEGSKA (reference sequence). With V trimmed by 6 bases and J by 1 base, 5 bases remained unmatched. This CDR3 is 14 amino acids long. CDR3 coding DNA: TGCAGTGCAGCCGGGACAGGGGTTAACTATGGCTACACCTTC. It encodes CSAAGTGVNYGYTF.

The chain recombines TRBV11-1 with TRBJ2-4, with 8 bases lining up with TRBD1. With 5 bases clipped from V and 1 base from J, the junction kept 10 bases outside the gene matches. The CDR3 sequence is 17 residues long. The germline CDR1 and CDR2 sequences are SGHAT and FQDESV (reference sequence). In nucleotides, the CDR3 is TGTGCCAGCAGCCATCTCCAGGGGGCTCGGGCCAAAAACATTCAGTACTTC. It codes for CASSHLQGARAKNIQYF.

Concerning this clonotype itself: No conserved phenylalanine or tryptophan is present at the end of the CDR3, so a read error is the likely explanation. The chain recombines TRBV18 with TRBJ2-7; TRBD1 agrees at 10 bases. V was clipped by 3 bases and J by 0 bases; unmatched bases: 2. This CDR3 has 15 amino acids. CDR1 is KGHSH, CDR2 LQKENI, per germline. The CDR3 loop reads CASSPWTGGSYEQYC. The DNA of the CDR3 is TGTGCCAGCTCACCTTGGACAGGGGGCTCCTACGAGCAGTACTGC.

The table lists this clonotype with many counts. The chain carries TRBV7-6 and TRBJ1-1, with no clear D. Per germline, CDR1 SGHVS and CDR2 FNYEAQ. The germline V and J ends were trimmed by 5 bases and 5 bases, with 15 bases remaining between them. The CDR3 spans 14 residues. The CDR3 here is CASSPGLGRTEAFF. In DNA, the CDR3 is TGTGCCAGCAGCCCGGGGTTGGGCCGGACTGAAGCTTTCTTT.

This chain uses TRBV5-4 with TRBJ2-5; 13 positions match TRBD2. The V gene end was trimmed by 3 bases and the J gene end by 5 bases; junction bases not matched to a gene: 4. There are 15 residues in the CDR3. Germline V gene sequence: CDR1 SGHNT, CDR2 YYREEE (reference sequence). The CDR3 DNA reads TGTGCCAGCAGCTCGGGACTAGCGGGGAAGGAGACCCAGTACTTC. It specifies CASSSGLAGKETQYF.

This clonotype showed up just a few times. The rearrangement joins TRBV20-1 to TRBJ2-3, with D possibly matching TRBD1 (6 bases). Germline CDR1 is DFQATT and CDR2 is SNEGSKA (reference sequence). The CDR3 is 12 amino acids. Trimming shortened V by 5 bases and J by 3 bases, and 9 bases separated the two germline ends. The CDR3 loop reads CSAAQGTDTQYF. In DNA, the CDR3 is TGCAGTGCTGCCCAGGGGACAGATACGCAGTATTTT.

This clonotype occurred many times. The chain joins TRBV10-1 to TRBJ1-4, with a tentative D call TRBD1 (6 bases). Germline lookup yields CDR1 WNHNN and CDR2 SYGVQD (reference sequence). This CDR3 has 19 residues. V was cut by 3 bases and J by 0 bases, with 20 bases left in between. The CDR3 nucleotides read TGCGCCAGCAGTGAAAGCGGCAGGGGTGGACTACCAACTAATGAAAAACTGTTTTTT. It is translated as CASSESGRGGLPTNEKLFF.

This clonotype appeared many times. This chain joins TRBV20-1 and TRBJ2-3, with 10 bases identical to TRBD2. Trimming cost V 2 bases and J 1 base; bases outside gene matches: 6. The germline V gene has CDR1 DFQATT and CDR2 SNEGSKA (reference sequence). CDR3 size: 16 residues. The CDR3 DNA reads as TGCAGTGCTAGATCGCCTAGCGGGGGAGGCACAGATACGCAGTATTTT. Its protein product is CSARSPSGGGTDTQYF.

This clonotype was observed a few times. The rearrangement uses TRBV9 and TRBJ2-1; 8 nucleotides align to TRBD1. This CDR3 spans 15 amino acids. V shed 3 bases and J 5 bases; nucleotides not matched to a gene: 7. Germline V gene sequence: CDR1 SGDLS, CDR2 YYNGEE. The CDR3, as DNA: TGTGCCAGCAGCGCGGTGGCAGGGGGCAACAATGAGCAGTTCTTC. The encoded protein is CASSAVAGGNNEQFF.

This clonotype has just a few counts. The chain links TRBV2 to TRBJ1-5; D is undetermined. Trimming took 6 bases from V and 6 from J, leaving 18 bases between them. The CDR3 extends over 15 amino acids. The germline V gene has CDR1 SNHLY and CDR2 FYNNEI. Here the CDR3 reads CASREGGSLSQPQHF. The CDR3 DNA is TGTGCCAGCAGGGAGGGAGGGAGCCTCAGTCAGCCCCAGCATTTT.

This clonotype has at least ten counts. The V and J genes are TRBV11-2 and TRBJ2-1; D gene uncertain. Germline V gene data show CDR1 as SGHAT and CDR2 as FQNNGV. The CDR3 has 15 residues. Trimming removed 5 bases from V and 4 bases from J, with 15 bases in between. The CDR3 sequence is CASSALGFGYNEQFF. In DNA, the CDR3 is TGTGCCAGCAGCGCACTGGGATTCGGGTACAATGAGCAGTTCTTC.

The V gene is TRBV5-5, the J gene TRBJ2-3, with D unclear. Germline values: CDR1 SGHKS, CDR2 YYEKEE (reference sequence). This CDR3 contains 12 residues. Trimming stripped 0 bases from V and 6 bases from J, with 5 bases between. The CDR3 sequence: CASSLVVDTQYF. In DNA, the CDR3 is TGTGCCAGCAGCTTGGTAGTGGATACGCAGTATTTT.

This clonotype was recorded many times. V usage is TRBV12-3 or TRBV12-4 and J usage is TRBJ2-2; 12 nucleotides match TRBD1. This CDR3 is built from 15 residues. With V trimmed by 8 bases and J by 3 bases, 4 bases remained unmatched. The DNA of the CDR3 is TGTGCCAGCGGGGACAGGGGGCTGTACACCGGGGAGCTGTTTTTT. The encoded protein is CASGDRGLYTGELFF.

A few counts support this clonotype. CDR3: CASSSRSSGDPEQFF. The CDR3 nucleotides are TGTGCCAGTAGTTCCCGGAGTAGCGGGGATCCTGAGCAGTTCTTC. This rearrangement joins TRBV19 to TRBJ2-1; 8 bases map to TRBD2. The CDR3 runs to 15 residues. V lost 5 bases, J lost 9 bases, and 12 bases stayed unmatched. Germline lookup yields CDR1 LNHDA and CDR2 SQIVND (reference sequence).

This clonotype occurred a few times. The gene calls are TRBV27 and TRBJ2-5, with TRBD1 as a possible D gene (5 bases). The CDR3 runs 16 residues. Germline assignment: CDR1 MNHEY and CDR2 SMNVEV (reference sequence). V was clipped by 6 bases and J by 2 bases, with 19 bases between them. As DNA, the CDR3 is TGTGCCAGCAGAAAAAGACAGTTGGGCTTACAAGAGACCCAGTACTTC. Translated, it gives CASRKRQLGLQETQYF.